The 3 T cell receptor beta chains listed next were all sequenced from one sample in a study of cytomegalovirus exposure and HLA in healthy donors. The PCR was carried out with 60 Vbeta primers and 13 Jbeta primers. Clones were sequenced by immunoSEQ multiplex PCR, and TCRdb holds only the in-frame ones, with some missing. Here the sample spans fewer than 90,000 clones, more than 75% being singletons. The material sequenced was PBMCs. The source is a woman between 35 and 50 years old in good health and CMV-seropositive.

The rearrangement joins TRBV29-1 to TRBJ2-1, with 7 bases lining up with TRBD1. Germline loops: CDR1 SQVTM, CDR2 ANQGSEA. The CDR3 loop spans 14 amino acids. V lost 4 bases, J lost 6 bases, and 9 bases stayed unmatched. The CDR3 protein is CSVVRDRAPNEQFF. CDR3 in DNA: TGCAGCGTTGTTCGCGACAGGGCCCCCAATGAGCAGTTCTTC.

V is TRBV19 and J is TRBJ2-5; TRBD1 matches 9 bases. Germline loops: CDR1 LNHDA, CDR2 SQIVND (reference sequence). CDR3 size: 14 residues. V dropped 4 bases and J dropped 5; count of bases not matched to a gene: 5. As DNA, the CDR3 is TGTGCCAGTAGTAACAGGGGGCCAACGGAGACCCAGTACTTC. It encodes CASSNRGPTETQYF.

The chain joins TRBV9 to TRBJ1-5; no firm D call. The CDR3 spans 16 residues. Deletions cut 4 bases from V and 0 bases from J, with 14 bases between. The germline CDR1 and CDR2 sequences are SGDLS and YYNGEE. CDR3 in DNA: TGTGCCAGCAGCCCAAGACTTGATTATAGCAATCAGCCCCAGCATTTT. Its translation: CASSPRLDYSNQPQHF.